The source of this TCR beta chain is a study of shared clonotypes between healthy human individuals. The wider study: Every donor yielded three CD4 naive, three CD4 memory, two CD8 naive and one CD8 memory plate.

CD45RO-negative CD8 cells positively selected for CCR7 made up the naive population, which excluded terminally differentiated effector memory CD45RA+ cells. Caucasian adults living in Nashville, Tennessee, provided all samples. Per the original methods: Sequence data from immunoSEQ were junction-only and lacked quality scores; consequently, filtering differed. Produced via immunoSEQ multiplex PCR; TCRdb's table is partial and in-frame only. The V and J calls and clone size were taken over from that table, and D and trimming were inferred from the DNA. The table lists around 2,100,000 clones, roughly 94% of them singletons. The ends were cut back, 1 base at V and 4 bases at J, with 8 bases in the middle. Germline assignment: CDR1 PRHDT and CDR2 FYEKMQ (reference sequence). The CDR3 runs 14 residues.

V is TRBV13 and J is TRBJ2-1; D might be TRBD1 (6 bases). This receptor was obtained from a man between 18 and 35 years old in good health. The sample was naive CD8+ T cells sorted from blood. CDR3 bases: TGTGCCAGCAGCTTAGAGGGGGAATACAATGAGCAGTTCTTC. Its translation is CASSLEGEYNEQFF.